This record looks at one T cell receptor beta chain sequence and its context. This record belongs to a study of blood T cell repertoires in COVID-19. For the study at large: The origin of the acute and convalescent COVID-19 samples was the United States, Italy and Spain. The analysed material was cDNA or gDNA that came from T cells, B-cell-depleted T cells, or PBMCs.

Under the authors' procedure: Nucleated cell number was recorded as an estimate derived from reference gene primer amplification. Clones were sequenced by immunoSEQ multiplex PCR, and TCRdb holds only the in-frame ones, with some missing. V, J and clone size are taken as reported in that table, and D and trimming were inferred from the DNA itself. The table has fewer than 200,000 clones, roughly 76% seen once. One Seattle source followed patients from active infection through their disease course. The receptor comes from a woman aged 40-49 years with COVID-19, enrolled during active disease. The sequenced sample was peripheral blood.

The DNA for the CDR3 is TGTGCCAGCAGTATCGGGACTAGTGCGGCGCAGTTCTTC. As protein: CASSIGTSAAQFF. The chain employs TRBV28 and TRBJ2-1; 8 nucleotides match TRBD2. CDR1 and CDR2 (germline): MDHEN, SYDVKM. The CDR3 loop spans 13 amino acids. V dropped 5 bases and J dropped 12; count of bases not matched to a gene: 9.